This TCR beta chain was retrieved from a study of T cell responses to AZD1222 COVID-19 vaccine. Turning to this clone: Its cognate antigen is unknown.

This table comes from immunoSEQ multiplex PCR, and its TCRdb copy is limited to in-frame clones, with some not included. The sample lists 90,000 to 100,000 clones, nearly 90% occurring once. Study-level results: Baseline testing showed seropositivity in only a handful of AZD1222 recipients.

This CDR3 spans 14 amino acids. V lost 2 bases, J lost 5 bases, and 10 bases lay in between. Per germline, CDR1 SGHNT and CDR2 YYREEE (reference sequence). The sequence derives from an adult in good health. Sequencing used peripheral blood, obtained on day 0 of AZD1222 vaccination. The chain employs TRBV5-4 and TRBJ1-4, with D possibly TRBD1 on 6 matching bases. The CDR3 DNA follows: TGTGCCAGCAGCTTACGGACAGCAAATGAAAAACTGTTTTTT. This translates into CASSLRTANEKLFF.